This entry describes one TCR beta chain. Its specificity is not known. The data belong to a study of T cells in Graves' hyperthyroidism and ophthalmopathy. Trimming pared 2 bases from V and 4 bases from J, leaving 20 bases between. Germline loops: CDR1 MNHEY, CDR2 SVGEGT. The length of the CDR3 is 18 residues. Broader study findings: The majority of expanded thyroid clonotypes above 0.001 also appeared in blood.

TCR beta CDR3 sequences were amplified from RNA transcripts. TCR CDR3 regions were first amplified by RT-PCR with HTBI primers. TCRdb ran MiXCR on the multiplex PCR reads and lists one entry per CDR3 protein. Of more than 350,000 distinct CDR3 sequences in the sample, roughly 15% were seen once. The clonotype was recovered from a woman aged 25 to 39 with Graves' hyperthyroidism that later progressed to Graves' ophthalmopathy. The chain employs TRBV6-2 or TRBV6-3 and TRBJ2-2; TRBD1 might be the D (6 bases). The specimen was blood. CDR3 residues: CASSYPFTGRSGTGELFF. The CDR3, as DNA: TGTGCCAGCAGTTACCCTTTCACAGGGCGATCGGGCACCGGGGAGCTGTTTTTT.